The text below deals with one T cell receptor (beta chain). As yet, its antigen is unknown. This sample stems from a study of T cell responses to AZD1222 COVID-19 vaccine. Findings of the study overall: Baseline serostatus was positive in only six AZD1222 recipients. None of the repertoires were sampled until the peak T cell response had passed.

TCRdb keeps only in-frame clones here, not all; method: immunoSEQ multiplex PCR. The data show tens of thousands of clones, with 85% seen just once and roughly a fifth held by the top ten. V dropped 7 bases and J dropped 2 bases, with 12 bases sitting between them. Germline V gene lookup returns CDR1 WSHSY and CDR2 SAAADI. The CDR3 sequence is 14 residues long. The material was peripheral blood, obtained on day 0 of AZD1222 vaccination. The receptor was derived from an adult in good health. The rearrangement joins TRBV10-2 to TRBJ1-3; D is ambiguous. CDR3 sequence reads: CASTYPVAGNTIYF. The CDR3 DNA is TGCGCCAGCACCTACCCAGTCGCTGGAAACACCATATATTTT.